This entry features one T cell receptor beta chain sequence. This sample is drawn from a study of blood T cell repertoires in COVID-19. The method was immunoSEQ multiplex PCR; TCRdb's version includes in-frame clones alone and lacks a portion of them. The sample consists of under 400,000 clones, 90% of them appearing once. The TCR originated in a man aged 18 to 29 with active or convalescent COVID-19. The specimen was peripheral blood.

The CDR3 coding sequence is TGCGCCAGCAGCCAAAGGAGCTCCTACAATGAGCAGTTCTTC. Translation: CASSQRSSYNEQFF. The V and J genes are TRBV4-1 and TRBJ2-1; D is ambiguous. The germline CDR1 and CDR2 sequences are MGHRA and YSYEKL. Deletions cut 2 bases from V and 0 bases from J, with 5 bases between. CDR3 length equals 14 residues.